The source of this TCR beta chain is a study of blood T cells in healthy people across ages. The germline V gene encodes CDR1 SGHTA and CDR2 FQGNSA. The V end lost 4 bases, the J end lost 7 bases, and 11 bases lay between the germline ends. The CDR3 runs to 13 residues. A J-beta primer mix and a sample-barcoded 5' primer were used in a second PCR of about 7 to 11 cycles. TCRdb re-analysed the 5' RACE reads in MiXCR, keeping a single row per CDR3 protein. This table has 1 million or so distinct CDR3 sequences, more than 35% appearing once. The rearrangement links TRBV7-2 to TRBJ2-1; tentatively, D is TRBD2 (6 bases). Sequenced input: blood. The clonotype comes from a woman aged 55-70 years in good health. CDR3 in DNA: TGTGCCAGCAGCTCATCGCGGGGTAATGAGCAGTTCTTC. Translating it yields CASSSSRGNEQFF.